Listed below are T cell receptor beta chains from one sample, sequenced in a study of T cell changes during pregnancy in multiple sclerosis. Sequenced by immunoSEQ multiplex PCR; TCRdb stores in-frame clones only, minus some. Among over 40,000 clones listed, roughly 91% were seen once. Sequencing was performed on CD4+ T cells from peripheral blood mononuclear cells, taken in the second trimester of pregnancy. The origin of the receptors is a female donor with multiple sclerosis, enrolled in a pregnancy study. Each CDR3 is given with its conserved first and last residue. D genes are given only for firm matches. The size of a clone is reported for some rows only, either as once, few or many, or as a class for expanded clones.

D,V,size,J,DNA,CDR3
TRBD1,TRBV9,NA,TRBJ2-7,TGTGCCAGCAGCGGACAGGGGGCGAGCGAGCAGTACTTC,CASSGQGASEQYF
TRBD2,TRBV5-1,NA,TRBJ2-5,TGCGCCAGCAGCTGGGCGGGGGGGCGTGAGACCCAGTACTTC,CASSWAGGRETQYF
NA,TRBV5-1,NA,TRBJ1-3,TGCGCCAGCAGGGTCACAGTCTCTGGAAACACCATATATTTT,CASRVTVSGNTIYF
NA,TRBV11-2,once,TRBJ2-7,TGTGCCAGCGGCGACTGGTTCTACGAGCAGTACTTC,CASGDWFYEQYF
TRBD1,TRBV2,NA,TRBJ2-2,TGTGCCAGCAGTGGACAGGGGACCACCGGGGAGCTGTTTTTT,CASSGQGTTGELFF
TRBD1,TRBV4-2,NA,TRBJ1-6,TGTGCCAGCAGCCAAATACCGGGACAGGGTAGCAATTCACCCCTCCACTTT,CASSQIPGQGSNSPLHF
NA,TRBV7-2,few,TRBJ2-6,TGTGCCAGCAGCTTAGGAGGATCTGGGGCCAACGTCCTGACTTTC,CASSLGGSGANVLTF
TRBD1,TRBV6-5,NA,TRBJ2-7,TGTGCCAGCAGTTATCAGACAGGGCAGAACTACGAGCAGTACTTC,CASSYQTGQNYEQYF
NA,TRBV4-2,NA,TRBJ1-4,TGTGCCAGCAGCCAAGGGTCGATTACGGAGGAAAAACTGTTTTTT,CASSQGSITEEKLFF
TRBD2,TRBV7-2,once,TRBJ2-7,TGTGCCAGCAGCTTAGTGGCGGGGGACTACGAGCAGTACTTC,CASSLVAGDYEQYF
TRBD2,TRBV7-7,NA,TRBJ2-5,TGTGCTAGCAGCTGGGGACTAGCGGGGCACCAAGAGACCCAGTACTTC,CASSWGLAGHQETQYF
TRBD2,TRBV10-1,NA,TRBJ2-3,TGCGCCACGGGGACTAGCGGAAGCACAGATACGCAGTATTTT,CATGTSGSTDTQYF
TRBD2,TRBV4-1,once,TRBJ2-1,TGCGCCAGCAGCCTAGCGGGGTTCTCCTACAATGAGCAGTTCTTC,CASSLAGFSYNEQFF
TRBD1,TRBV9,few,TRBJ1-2,TGTGCCAGCAGCCCCCGGGCCGGGACAGGGGTCTATGGCTACACCTTC,CASSPRAGTGVYGYTF
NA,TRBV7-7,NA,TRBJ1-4,TGTGCCAGCAGCACCATGGTCTCGGAGAGTGCTAGTGAAAAACTGTTTTTT,CASSTMVSESASEKLFF
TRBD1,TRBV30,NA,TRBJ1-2,TGTGCCTGGAGCCATGCGGCGACAGGGGGTTATGGCTACACCTTC,CAWSHAATGGYGYTF
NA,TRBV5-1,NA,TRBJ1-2,TGCGCCAGCAGCTTGGCCAAGGAGGGGACGACCGGCTATGGCTACACCTTC,CASSLAKEGTTGYGYTF
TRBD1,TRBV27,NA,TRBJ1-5,TGTGCCAGCAGTTCCCTCAGGGGGGCGGGTAGCAATCAGCCCCAGCATTTT,CASSSLRGAGSNQPQHF